These 14 T cell receptor beta chains came from one sample sequenced in a study of blood T cells in healthy people across ages. Then a second PCR, running roughly 6 to 11 cycles, was carried out with a sample-barcoded 5' primer and a J-beta primer mix. TCRdb reprocessed the 5' RACE reads with MiXCR, giving one entry per CDR3 protein. The sample has about 770,000 distinct CDR3 sequences; under 45% are singletons. What was sequenced was blood. These receptors came from a man in his 60s in good health.

This clonotype was counted many times. This chain connects TRBV5-1 to TRBJ2-5; D uncertain. This CDR3 has 14 residues. From germline, CDR1 is SGHRS and CDR2 YFSETQ. V dropped 6 bases and J dropped 5 bases, with 17 bases sitting between them. CDR3 sequence reads: CASKIGGLDETQYF. The CDR3 nucleotides are TGCGCCAGCAAAATCGGTGGTTTGGATGAGACCCAGTACTTC.

This clonotype was seen a handful of times. The rearrangement joins TRBV9 to TRBJ1-2; 9 positions match TRBD1. The ends lost 0 bases at V and 8 bases at J; junction bases unmatched: 8. CDR1 SGDLS and CDR2 YYNGEE come from the germline V gene. There are 15 residues in the CDR3. For the CDR3, the DNA is TGTGCCAGCAGCGTAGCTCCACAGGGGGCAGAAGGCTACACCTTC. Translating gives CASSVAPQGAEGYTF.

The chain is built from TRBV5-1 and TRBJ2-5; 8 bases are a match to TRBD2. CDR3 size: 13 residues. Germline V gene sequence: CDR1 SGHRS, CDR2 YFSETQ. Trimming took 6 bases from V and 2 from J; bases not matched to a gene: 3. The CDR3 loop is CASTLAGQETQYF. The CDR3 nucleotides read TGCGCCAGCACCTTAGCGGGACAAGAGACCCAGTACTTC.

The chain employs TRBV12-3 or TRBV12-4 and TRBJ2-2; 9 bases match TRBD2. With V trimmed by 7 bases and J by 1 base, 4 bases remained unmatched. The CDR3 contains 15 residues. The CDR3, as DNA: TGTGCCAGCACGGGGACTAGCTGGAACACCGGGGAGCTGTTTTTT. This gives the protein CASTGTSWNTGELFF.

The chain carries TRBV7-2 and TRBJ1-1, with D perhaps TRBD1 (6 bases). CDR3 length equals 14 residues. Looked up from germline, CDR1 is SGHTA and CDR2 is FQGNSA. The ends were cut back, 0 bases at V and 1 base at J, with 6 bases in the middle. CDR3 sequence (DNA): TGTGCCAGCAGCTTAGCGGGACAGAACACTGAAGCTTTCTTT. This gives the protein CASSLAGQNTEAFF.

The chain carries TRBV20-1 and TRBJ1-4, with 10 bases that match TRBD1. Germline lookup yields CDR1 DFQATT and CDR2 SNEGSKA (reference sequence). CDR3 length: 14 residues. V lost 0 bases, J lost 10 bases, and 5 bases stayed unmatched. CDR3 DNA sequence: TGCAGTGCTAGAGAAGGGACAGGGGTTGGAAAACTGTTTTTT. Translation: CSAREGTGVGKLFF.

The chain employs TRBV7-8 and TRBJ2-3; the match to TRBD2 covers 13 bases. The length of the CDR3 is 17 residues. Trimming at V came to 4 bases and at J to 6 bases, leaving 10 bases not matched to a gene. Germline CDR1 and CDR2: SGHVS and FQNEAQ. CDR3 loop: CASSYLLAGGIRDTQYF. In DNA form, the CDR3 reads TGTGCCAGCAGCTACTTACTAGCGGGGGGGATTCGGGATACGCAGTATTTT.

There are a few counts of this clonotype. The rearrangement joins TRBV11-2 to TRBJ2-5, with 8 positions matching TRBD2. Trimming at V came to 2 bases and at J to 4 bases, leaving 6 bases not matched to a gene. Germline CDR1 reads SGHAT; CDR2 reads FQNNGV. CDR3 length: 15 residues. This CDR3 reads CASSLWRGAGETQYF. The CDR3 bases are TGTGCCAGCAGCTTATGGCGGGGGGCGGGAGAGACCCAGTACTTC. Looking up the rest from reference TRBV11-2 and TRBJ2-5 gives the full variable domain: EAGVAQSPRYKIIEKRQSVAFWCNPISGHATLYWYQQILGQGPKLLIQFQNNGVVDDSQLPKDRFSAERLKGVDSTLKIQPAKLEDSAVYLCASSLWRGAGETQYFGPGTRLLVL.

The chain couples TRBV4-3 to TRBJ1-2; D call uncertain. CDR1 is LGHNA and CDR2 is YSLEER in the germline V gene. The V end lost 3 bases, the J end lost 5 bases, and 13 bases lay between the germline ends. The CDR3 totals 14 residues. CDR3 coding DNA: TGCGCCAGCAGCCACCCCGGGCAGGATTATGGCTACACCTTC. Translation gives CASSHPGQDYGYTF.

There are many counts of this clonotype. V is TRBV19 and J is TRBJ2-3; TRBD1 matches 9 bases. From germline, CDR1 is LNHDA and CDR2 SQIVND (reference sequence). Losses at the gene ends were 7 bases for V and 0 bases for J; bases not matched to a gene: 5. This CDR3 is 15 amino acids long. CDR3 coding DNA: TGTGCCAGTACCGACAGGGGGGGGAGCACAGATACGCAGTATTTT. As protein: CASTDRGGSTDTQYF.

The rearrangement links TRBV4-1 to TRBJ1-4, with TRBD1 identical over 7 bases. This CDR3 has 18 residues. Germline V gene sequence: CDR1 MGHRA, CDR2 YSYEKL. V was clipped by 1 base and J by 3 bases; unmatched bases: 11. CDR3: CASSQGLSGQVPNEKLFF. The CDR3 DNA follows: TGCGCCAGCAGCCAAGGACTATCCGGACAGGTACCTAATGAAAAACTGTTTTTT.

This clonotype has only one observation. The junction does not match germline at one end; this may be a read error. The chain links TRBV20-1 to TRBJ2-3; no clear D. The CDR3 loop spans 12 amino acids. Germline CDR1 and CDR2: DFQATT and SNEGSKA (reference sequence). The CDR3, as DNA: TGCAGTGTTAGAAGCTCCTCCGATACGCAGTATTTT. Amino acid sequence: CSVRSSSDTQYF.

J is TRBJ2-1 and V is TRBV20-1; TRBD2 agrees at 7 bases. There are 15 residues in the CDR3. Germline V lookup: CDR1 DFQATT, CDR2 SNEGSKA (reference sequence). Trimming took 0 bases from V and 4 from J; bases not matched to a gene: 6. CDR3 in amino acids: CSARDGLADYNEQFF. The CDR3 coding sequence is TGCAGTGCTAGAGATGGTCTAGCGGATTACAATGAGCAGTTCTTC.

Regarding this clonotype: An end of the junction differs from the germline gene, which may be a read error. J is TRBJ2-2 and V is TRBV7-2; either TRBD1 or TRBD2 may fit D (6 bases each). The CDR3 totals 16 residues. The germline V gene encodes CDR1 SGHTA and CDR2 FQGNSA. The CDR3 DNA reads TGTGCCGGCAGCCTAGGTGGGGGGCCGAACACCGGGGAGCTGTTTTTT. Its translation: CAGSLGGGPNTGELFF.